This TCR beta chain was sequenced during a study of post-analysis software for immune sequencing data. Study-level results: The F measure placed samples prepared in the same batch into strongly shared clusters. Four to six TRBV segments were significantly more frequent in patients than in controls. TRBV5-6, TRBV5-1 and TRBV20-1 were among these segments.

Remarks on this clonotype: Its antigen is as yet unknown.

The CDR3 runs to 13 residues. Trimming took 3 bases from V and 4 from J, leaving 9 bases between them. Germline lookup yields CDR1 ENHRY and CDR2 SYGVKD. Sequencing libraries made from TCR beta cDNA carried unique molecular identifiers. One entry per CDR3 protein, called by TCRdb with MiXCR from the PCR reads. The data hold about 540,000 distinct CDR3 sequences, with around 36% observed a single time. The receptor comes from a girl aged 2-17 years with multiple sclerosis. The V gene is TRBV10-3, the J gene TRBJ2-5; D perhaps matches TRBD2 (7 bases). Sequencing was performed on blood. CDR3 amino acids: CAISDGGRETQYF. Here the CDR3 DNA reads TGTGCCATCAGTGACGGGGGGCGAGAGACCCAGTACTTC.